Listed here are 20 T cell receptor beta chains from one sample, sequenced in a study of T cell responses to AZD1222 COVID-19 vaccine. Generated by immunoSEQ multiplex PCR, the TCRdb table keeps only in-frame clones and is missing some. The repertoire holds about 81,000 clones, with roughly 88% as singletons. The input for sequencing was peripheral blood, taken 28 days after the second AZD1222 dose. The source of these receptors is an adult who received the AZD1222 COVID-19 vaccine.

The rearrangement uses TRBV21-1 and TRBJ1-1. TRBV21-1 is a pseudogene. This CDR3 spans 13 amino acids. CDR3 amino acids: CASRSAVNTEAFF. CDR3 nucleotides: TGTGCCAGCAGATCGGCTGTGAACACTGAAGCTTTCTTT.

The chain couples TRBV4-3 to TRBJ1-2; TRBD1 agrees at 11 bases. The length of the CDR3 is 17 residues. Germline CDR1 LGHNA, CDR2 YSLEER. Trimming cost V 0 bases and J 3 bases; bases outside gene matches: 6. CDR3 DNA: TGCGCCAGCAGCCAAGATGTCTCGGGACAGGGGGACTATGGCTACACCTTC. Its protein is CASSQDVSGQGDYGYTF.

This chain links TRBV5-1 with TRBJ1-5; D gene unclear. The V gene lost 2 bases and the J gene lost 0 bases, with 9 bases spanning the gap. CDR1 and CDR2 (germline): SGHRS, YFSETQ. The CDR3 covers 15 residues. CDR3 DNA sequence: TGCGCCAGCAGCTTAAACCCCTATAGCAATCAGCCCCAGCATTTT. It translates to CASSLNPYSNQPQHF.

This chain joins TRBV13 and TRBJ1-3; D not resolved. Trimming cost V 2 bases and J 0 bases, with 11 bases left between them. This CDR3 region has 16 residues. Germline assignment: CDR1 PRHDT and CDR2 FYEKMQ (reference sequence). The CDR3 region has the DNA TGTGCCAGCAGCTTACCGATGGACCACTCTGGAAACACCATATATTTT. It is translated as CASSLPMDHSGNTIYF.

CDR3 nucleotide sequence: TGTGCCAGTACAGGGGGCAATGAGCAGTTCTTC. Amino acid sequence: CASTGGNEQFF. The chain has TRBV6-6 and TRBJ2-1, with 8 positions matching TRBD1. Unmatched junction bases numbered 1, after V lost 9 bases and J lost 6 bases. The CDR3 length is 11 residues. In germline, CDR1 is MNHNY, CDR2 SVGAGI (reference sequence).

This rearrangement joins TRBV15 to TRBJ1-4, with TRBD1 matching 7 bases. CDR3 length equals 14 residues. Per the germline V gene, CDR1 is LNHNV and CDR2 is YYDKDF (reference sequence). With 0 bases clipped from V and 8 bases from J, the junction kept 3 bases outside the gene matches. The CDR3 spells CATSREQGSEKLFF. CDR3 nucleotides: TGTGCCACCAGCAGAGAACAGGGGAGCGAAAAACTGTTTTTT.

Only one count was recorded for this clone. Here the CDR3 reads CASSIVGAKLFF. The CDR3 region has the DNA TGTGCCAGCAGTATTGTGGGGGCAAAACTGTTTTTT. V usage is TRBV28 and J usage is TRBJ1-4, with D tentatively TRBD1 (6 bases). Trimming removed 5 bases from V and 10 bases from J, with 11 bases in between. The CDR3 is 12 amino acids. The germline CDR1 and CDR2 sequences are MDHEN and SYDVKM. The full variable domain, in which reference TRBV28 and TRBJ1-4 provide the parts outside the CDR3, is DVKVTQSSRYLVKRTGEKVFLECVQDMDHENMFWYRQDPGLGLRLIYFSYDVKMKEKGDIPEGYSVSREKKERFSLILESASTNQTSMYLCASSIVGAKLFFGSGTQLSVL.

This rearrangement joins TRBV6-1 to TRBJ1-5, with D possibly TRBD1 on 5 matching bases. V lost 1 base to trimming and J lost 0 bases, with 7 bases between them. CDR1 and CDR2 (germline): MNHNS, SASEGT. This CDR3 comprises 15 residues. The CDR3 nucleotides read TGTGCCAGCAGTGAAGGGGACCTTAGCAATCAGCCCCAGCATTTT. This sequence encodes CASSEGDLSNQPQHF.

Only one count was recorded for this clone. The CDR3 sequence: CASSQEVREFNEQFF. Written as DNA, the CDR3 is TGTGCCAGCAGCCAAGAGGTTCGCGAGTTCAATGAGCAGTTCTTC. The chain joins TRBV4-2 to TRBJ2-1; D uncertain. The V end was cut by 0 bases, the J end by 6 bases, with 12 bases between. Germline-derived CDR1 and CDR2 are LGHNA and YNFKEQ. The CDR3 runs 15 residues.

This sequence joins TRBV19 and TRBJ1-5; the D gene is possibly TRBD1 (6 bases). The V and J ends lost 7 bases and 5 bases respectively, with 9 bases between them. The CDR3 extends over 12 amino acids. CDR1 is LNHDA and CDR2 is SQIVND in the germline V gene (reference sequence). DNA of the CDR3: TGTGCCAGTACGGGACAATATCAGCCCCAGCATTTT. Amino acids: CASTGQYQPQHF. The whole variable domain, filled in from reference TRBV19 and TRBJ1-5, reads DGGITQSPKYLFRKEGQNVTLSCEQNLNHDAMYWYRQDPGQGLRLIYYSQIVNDFQKGDIAEGYSVSREKKESFPLTVTSAQKNPTAFYLCASTGQYQPQHFGDGTRLSIL.

The V and J genes are TRBV10-3 and TRBJ1-5; 9 positions agree with TRBD1. V was pared by 5 bases and J by 6 bases, with 5 bases of the junction left unmatched. The CDR3 has 14 amino acids. Germline values: CDR1 ENHRY, CDR2 SYGVKD. CDR3 bases: TGTGCCATCAGTACCACAGGGGGCAGTCAGCCCCAGCATTTT. This codes for CAISTTGGSQPQHF.

The V gene is TRBV18, the J gene TRBJ1-4; no clear D. The length of the CDR3 is 12 residues. Germline V CDR1 and CDR2: KGHSH, LQKENI. Trimming took off 0 bases at V and 8 bases at J, with 4 bases between the two ends. Here the CDR3 DNA reads TGTGCCAGCTCACCACCGGGAGAAAAACTGTTTTTT. Its translation: CASSPPGEKLFF. Full variable domain (missing parts from reference TRBV18 and TRBJ1-4): NAGVMQNPRHLVRRRGQEARLRCSPMKGHSHVYWYRQLPEEGLKFMVYLQKENIIDESGMPKERFSAEFPKEGPSILRIQQVVRGDSAAYFCASSPPGEKLFFGSGTQLSVL.

The rearrangement uses TRBV24-1 and TRBJ2-3, with TRBD2 matching over 16 bases. J lost 2 bases, V lost 4 bases, and 2 bases had no gene match. This CDR3 spans 17 amino acids. Germline lookup yields CDR1 KGHDR and CDR2 SFDVKD. This chain's CDR3 is CATSEGLAGGTTDTQYF. The DNA of the CDR3 is TGTGCCACCAGTGAGGGACTAGCGGGGGGGACCACAGATACGCAGTATTTT.

The V gene is TRBV30, the J gene TRBJ1-1; 7 bases align to TRBD1. Germline V lookup: CDR1 GTSNPN, CDR2 SVGIG (reference sequence). CDR3 length: 15 residues. With 0 bases clipped from V and 4 bases from J, the junction kept 8 bases outside the gene matches. The CDR3 coding sequence is TGTGCCTGGAGTGTAGGTCGACAGGGTTTCACTGAAGCTTTCTTT. This codes for CAWSVGRQGFTEAFF.

This clone was observed a single time. The chain uses TRBV5-1 and TRBJ2-3; D possibly matches TRBD1 or TRBD2 (5 bases each). V lost 5 bases, J lost 4 bases, and 11 bases lay in between. Germline V gene sequence: CDR1 SGHRS, CDR2 YFSETQ. The CDR3 totals 13 residues. CDR3 in DNA: TGCGCCAGCAGGGGGGTAATTTCAGATACGCAGTATTTT. As protein: CASRGVISDTQYF.

The CDR3: CASSPGLAAGELFF. The CDR3 bases are TGTGCCAGCAGCCCGGGACTAGCGGCCGGGGAGCTGTTTTTT. The V call is TRBV7-2, the J call TRBJ2-2, with 11 bases lining up with TRBD2. V dropped 5 bases and J dropped 6; count of bases not matched to a gene: 2. Germline-derived CDR1 and CDR2 are SGHTA and FQGNSA. The CDR3 runs 14 residues.

This CDR3 is CASSVNPLAVQETQYF. In DNA form, the CDR3 reads TGTGCCAGCAGCGTAAACCCGCTAGCGGTACAAGAGACCCAGTACTTC. This sequence joins TRBV9 and TRBJ2-5; TRBD2 agrees at 7 bases. J lost 2 bases, V lost 1 base, and 8 bases had no gene match. Germline CDR1 reads SGDLS; CDR2 reads YYNGEE. This CDR3 region has 16 residues. Drawing the rest from reference TRBV9 and TRBJ2-5, the complete variable domain is DSGVTQTPKHLITATGQRVTLRCSPRSGDLSVYWYQQSLDQGLQFLIQYYNGEERAKGNILERFSAQQFPDLHSELNLSSLELGDSALYFCASSVNPLAVQETQYFGPGTRLLVL.

In nucleotides, the CDR3 is TGTGCCAGTAGTATTGGGGCAGCCAGCGGGCAGCCCCAGCATTTT. It yields the protein CASSIGAASGQPQHF. The chain links TRBV19 to TRBJ1-5, with a possible D match to TRBD1 (5 bases). Trimming shortened V by 3 bases and J by 7 bases, and 16 bases separated the two germline ends. The CDR3 is made up of 15 amino acids. Germline V lookup: CDR1 LNHDA, CDR2 SQIVND (reference sequence).

The chain uses TRBV15 and TRBJ2-7, with 7 bases aligning to TRBD1. Germline V lookup: CDR1 LNHNV, CDR2 YYDKDF (reference sequence). V dropped 1 base and J dropped 2; count of bases not matched to a gene: 5. This CDR3 spans 15 amino acids. The CDR3 region has the DNA TGTGCCACCAGCAGAGTTGGGACAGAGACCTACGAGCAGTACTTC. Translated: CATSRVGTETYEQYF. Full variable domain (outside the CDR3, taken from reference TRBV15 and TRBJ2-7): DAMVIQNPRYQVTQFGKPVTLSCSQTLNHNVMYWYQQKSSQAPKLLFHYYDKDFNNEADTPDNFQSRRPNTSFCFLDIRSPGLGDTAMYLCATSRVGTETYEQYFGPGTRLTVT.

The chain uses TRBV7-9 and TRBJ1-5, with D perhaps TRBD1 (6 bases). Looked up from germline, CDR1 is SEHNR and CDR2 is FQNEAQ (reference sequence). Trimming cost V 4 bases and J 4 bases, with 8 bases left between them. The CDR3 loop spans 13 amino acids. The CDR3 coding sequence is TGTGCCAGCAGCTCTGGACAGAATCAGCCCCAGCATTTT. It yields the protein CASSSGQNQPQHF.